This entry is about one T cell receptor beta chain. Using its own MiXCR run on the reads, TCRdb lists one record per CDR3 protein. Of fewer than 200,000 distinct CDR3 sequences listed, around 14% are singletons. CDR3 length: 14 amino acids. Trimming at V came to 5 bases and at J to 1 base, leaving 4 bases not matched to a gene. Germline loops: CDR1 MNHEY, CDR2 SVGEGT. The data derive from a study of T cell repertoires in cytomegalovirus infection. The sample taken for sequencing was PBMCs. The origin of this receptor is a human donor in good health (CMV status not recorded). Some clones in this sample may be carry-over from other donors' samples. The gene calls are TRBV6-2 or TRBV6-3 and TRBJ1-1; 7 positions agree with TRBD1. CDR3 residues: CASSQGVTNTEAFF. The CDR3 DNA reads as TGTGCCAGCAGTCAGGGGGTAACGAACACTGAAGCTTTCTTT.